This entry lists 17 T cell receptor beta chains sequenced from one sample in a study of glioma-infiltrating T cells after dendritic cell vaccination. Sequencing used immunoSEQ multiplex PCR; TCRdb keeps in-frame clones, though not all of them. The sample includes some 70,000 clones, 65% to 90% of them seen just once. The sequences come from blood, collected before dendritic cell vaccination. The receptors derive from a human donor with glioblastoma.

The V call is TRBV5-1, the J call TRBJ2-4, with 9 bases lining up with TRBD1. CDR1 and CDR2 from the germline V gene are SGHRS and YFSETQ. The CDR3 runs to 15 residues. Unmatched junction bases numbered 9, after V lost 4 bases and J lost 7 bases. The chain's CDR3 is CASSLITGTGNIQYF. Here the CDR3 DNA reads TGCGCCAGCAGCCTCATAACCGGGACAGGGAACATTCAGTACTTC.

This chain's CDR3 is CSIVRDLVTEAFF. CDR3 nucleotides: TGCAGCATTGTGCGGGACTTGGTCACTGAAGCTTTCTTT. The chain links TRBV29-1 to TRBJ1-1; maybe TRBD1 (5 bases). Trimming took 8 bases from V and 4 from J, leaving 17 bases between them. The CDR3 is made up of 13 amino acids. Germline V gives CDR1 SQVTM, CDR2 ANQGSEA.

This chain uses TRBV5-1 with TRBJ1-3, with TRBD1 identical over 9 bases. From germline, CDR1 is SGHRS and CDR2 YFSETQ. V lost 4 bases to trimming and J lost 4 bases; unmatched junction nucleotides: 3. This CDR3 comprises 14 residues. In DNA, the CDR3 is TGCGCCAGCAGCGACGACAGGGGGGGAAACACCATATATTTT. Its protein is CASSDDRGGNTIYF.

The chain recombines TRBV19 with TRBJ2-4; 11 positions match TRBD2. There are 15 residues in the CDR3. Trimming took 0 bases from V and 7 from J; bases not matched to a gene: 2. Per the germline V gene, CDR1 is LNHDA and CDR2 is SQIVND (reference sequence). The CDR3 DNA reads TGTGCCAGTAGTATAGATAGCGGGGGGGAGAACATTCAGTACTTC. Its translation is CASSIDSGGENIQYF.

This chain uses TRBV9 with TRBJ2-5; 8 nucleotides align to TRBD1. The J call may be mistaken, given a closer DNA end match to TRBJ2-7. Germline V gene data show CDR1 as SGDLS and CDR2 as YYNGEE. The CDR3 has 14 amino acids. CDR3 nucleotides: TGTGCCAGCAGCGCCCGGGACAGGTCCTACGAGCAGTACTTC. Protein sequence: CASSARDRSYEQYF.

The CDR3 protein is CASSRQYNTEAFF. CDR3 bases: TGTGCCAGCTCGCGACAGTATAACACTGAAGCTTTCTTT. This chain uses TRBV18 with TRBJ1-1, with D possibly TRBD1 on 5 matching bases. Germline CDR1 KGHSH, CDR2 LQKENI. Trimming shortened V by 6 bases and J by 2 bases, and 10 bases separated the two germline ends. This CDR3 has 13 amino acids.

The sample holds a few counts of this clone. V usage is TRBV28 and J usage is TRBJ1-2; D gene unclear. The CDR3 has 14 amino acids. With 5 bases removed from V and 0 bases from J, the gap between germline ends came to 10 bases. CDR1 is MDHEN and CDR2 is SYDVKM in the germline V gene. CDR3 coding DNA: TGTGCCAGCAGTCCCGCTTCAGCTAACTATGGCTACACCTTC. Translation gives CASSPASANYGYTF.

V and J are TRBV2 and TRBJ1-4, with D uncertain. V gave up 2 bases and J gave up 0 bases, with 7 bases separating them. The CDR3 sequence is 15 residues long. Germline V lookup: CDR1 SNHLY, CDR2 FYNNEI. The CDR3 DNA reads as TGTGCCAGCAGTGAACAGCGCTCAACTAATGAAAAACTGTTTTTT. The encoded protein is CASSEQRSTNEKLFF. The variable domain in full, completed from reference TRBV2 and TRBJ1-4, reads EPEVTQTPSHQVTQMGQEVILRCVPISNHLYFYWYRQILGQKVEFLVSFYNNEISEKSEIFDDQFSVERPDGSNFTLKIRSTKLEDSAMYFCASSEQRSTNEKLFFGSGTQLSVL.

The chain has TRBV9 and TRBJ1-2, with 7 positions matching TRBD1. Trimming at V came to 2 bases and at J to 3 bases, leaving 16 bases not matched to a gene. The germline CDR1 and CDR2 sequences are SGDLS and YYNGEE. The CDR3 consists of 18 residues. The chain's CDR3 is CASSVRKGTVTAYYGYTF. CDR3 DNA: TGTGCCAGCAGCGTTCGGAAAGGGACAGTAACAGCATACTATGGCTACACCTTC. Using reference TRBV9 and TRBJ1-2 for the parts outside the CDR3, the full variable domain is DSGVTQTPKHLITATGQRVTLRCSPRSGDLSVYWYQQSLDQGLQFLIQYYNGEERAKGNILERFSAQQFPDLHSELNLSSLELGDSALYFCASSVRKGTVTAYYGYTFGSGTRLTVV.

This chain uses TRBV9 with TRBJ2-3; TRBD1 might be the D (6 bases). Germline V lookup: CDR1 SGDLS, CDR2 YYNGEE. This CDR3 comprises 14 residues. V was shortened by 2 bases and J by 3 bases, with 10 bases between the two germline ends. DNA for the CDR3: TGTGCCAGCAGCGTCCTAACAGGGACAGATACGCAGTATTTT. Translated: CASSVLTGTDTQYF. Supplemented by reference TRBV9 and TRBJ2-3, the full variable domain reads DSGVTQTPKHLITATGQRVTLRCSPRSGDLSVYWYQQSLDQGLQFLIQYYNGEERAKGNILERFSAQQFPDLHSELNLSSLELGDSALYFCASSVLTGTDTQYFGPGTRLTVL.

This chain joins TRBV6-5 and TRBJ1-1; TRBD1 is a possible D gene (6 bases). Germline CDR1 is MNHEY and CDR2 is SVGAGI. Trimming removed 5 bases at V and 4 bases at J, with 14 bases between. The CDR3 is 14 amino acids. The CDR3 spells CASSRQGGSTEAFF. The CDR3 nucleotides are TGTGCCAGCAGTCGCCAAGGGGGTAGCACTGAAGCTTTCTTT.

This clone was detected only a few times. The chain couples TRBV2 to TRBJ1-6; weak D call: TRBD1 (6 bases). Germline V gives CDR1 SNHLY, CDR2 FYNNEI. Trimming left V 8 bases short and J 7 bases short, with 9 bases between. CDR3 length: 12 amino acids. The CDR3 DNA reads as TGTGCCAGCGGGGGCTTGAATTCACCCCTCCACTTT. This sequence encodes CASGGLNSPLHF.

J is TRBJ2-7 and V is TRBV29-1; D is unresolved. CDR1 is SQVTM and CDR2 is ANQGSEA in the germline V gene. The CDR3 has 12 amino acids. Trimming left V 3 bases short and J 6 bases short, with 12 bases between. The CDR3 reads CSVDSVRGEQYF. The CDR3 nucleotides read TGCAGCGTTGATTCGGTTCGTGGCGAGCAGTACTTC.

This rearrangement joins TRBV15 to TRBJ1-4; 9 positions match TRBD1. J was trimmed by 6 bases and V by 5 bases; bases with no gene match: 4. The germline gives CDR1 LNHNV, CDR2 YYDKDF (reference sequence). The CDR3 is made up of 14 amino acids. CDR3 bases: TGTGCCACCAGCCTGGACAGGGGAGATGAAAAACTGTTTTTT. Amino acids: CATSLDRGDEKLFF.

The rearrangement links TRBV2 to TRBJ1-5; no clear D gene. The germline V gene has CDR1 SNHLY and CDR2 FYNNEI. This CDR3 is built from 14 residues. V shed 3 bases and J shed 4 bases, with 10 bases lying between them. CDR3 region: CASSDLTINQPQHF. CDR3 nucleotide sequence: TGTGCCAGCAGTGATTTGACTATAAATCAGCCCCAGCATTTT.

This clone has a handful of counts. Germline and junction disagree at one end, which may indicate a read error. The V call is TRBV15, the J call TRBJ1-2; D ambiguous. The germline V gene encodes CDR1 LNHNV and CDR2 YYDKDF (reference sequence). The CDR3 length is 15 residues. The CDR3 sequence: CATSGDALAHYGYTF. The CDR3 DNA follows: TGTGCCACCAGCGGAGACGCACTCGCTCACTATGGCTACACCTTC.

This clone was found a few times. This chain joins TRBV7-9 and TRBJ1-4; D gene unclear. This CDR3 region has 14 residues. In germline, CDR1 is SEHNR, CDR2 FQNEAQ (reference sequence). V lost 1 base to trimming and J lost 0 bases, with 3 bases between them. CDR3 in DNA: TGTGCCAGCAGCTTAGACACAACTAATGAAAAACTGTTTTTT. Translation gives CASSLDTTNEKLFF.